The rows below give T cell receptor beta chains drawn from one sample of a study of cytomegalovirus exposure and HLA in healthy donors. The assay was immunoSEQ multiplex PCR, and TCRdb's table has in-frame clones only and misses some. The profile covers about 180,000 clones, with roughly 88% appearing a single time and more than 1% taken by the ten largest. The sequenced sample was PBMCs. These receptors were taken from a boy under 10 years old in good health and CMV-seronegative. Both conserved end residues are part of each CDR3. The order of the fields is clone size, V gene, J gene, D gene, CDR3 DNA, CDR3 protein. D genes are given only for firm matches. Size is stated for part of the rows, as once, few or many counts, or as a class when the clone is expanded.

size: -; V: TRBV4-3; J: TRBJ1-4; D: TRBD1; DNA: TGCGCCAGCAGCCTAACCGGGACAGGGAAGGAAAAACTGTTTTTT; CDR3: CASSLTGTGKEKLFF
size: -; V: TRBV7-6; J: TRBJ2-7; D: -; DNA: TGTGCCAGCAGCCATGGGGGGGAGCAGTACTTC; CDR3: CASSHGGEQYF
size: -; V: TRBV27; J: TRBJ2-1; D: -; DNA: TGTGCCAGCAGTTCGGGACTCTCCTACAATGAGCAGTTCTTC; CDR3: CASSSGLSYNEQFF
size: -; V: TRBV6-1; J: TRBJ2-5; D: -; DNA: TGTGCCAGCAGGGACTTTCAAGAGACCCAGTACTTC; CDR3: CASRDFQETQYF
size: -; V: TRBV2; J: TRBJ2-7; D: -; DNA: TGTGCCAGCAGTGCTTTAGGCGGCACCTCCTACGAGCAGTACTTC; CDR3: CASSALGGTSYEQYF
size: -; V: TRBV5-6; J: TRBJ2-1; D: TRBD1; DNA: TGTGCCAGCAGCTCTACGGACAGGGGGTACTACAATGAGCAGTTCTTC; CDR3: CASSSTDRGYYNEQFF
size: once; V: TRBV6-5; J: TRBJ1-5; D: TRBD1; DNA: TGTGCCAGCAAGCTGGGACAGGGCAACAATCAGCCCCAGCATTTT; CDR3: CASKLGQGNNQPQHF
size: -; V: TRBV7-2; J: TRBJ2-4; D: TRBD2; DNA: TGTGCCAGCAGCTTGGCCGCGGGGGGGCCAGACATTCAGTACTTC; CDR3: CASSLAAGGPDIQYF
size: once; V: TRBV19; J: TRBJ2-6; D: -; DNA: TGTGCCAGTAAGGAAGGGGCGATATCTGGGGCCAACGTCCTGACTTTC; CDR3: CASKEGAISGANVLTF
size: once; V: TRBV2; J: TRBJ1-5; D: -; DNA: TGTGCCAGCAGTGAGGAGCATTATAGCAATCAGCCCCAGCATTTT; CDR3: CASSEEHYSNQPQHF
size: -; V: TRBV29-1; J: TRBJ2-5; D: TRBD2; DNA: TGCAGCGTTGAAATTAGCGGGAGCGGGGAGACCCAGTACTTC; CDR3: CSVEISGSGETQYF
size: -; V: TRBV18; J: TRBJ2-2; D: -; DNA: TGTGCCAGCTCACCACTGAGCGGAACGAACACCGGGGAGCTGTTTTTT; CDR3: CASSPLSGTNTGELFF
size: -; V: TRBV7-6; J: TRBJ1-3; D: -; DNA: TGTGCCAGCAGCTTAGAGGCAGGCGCTGGAAACACCATATATTTT; CDR3: CASSLEAGAGNTIYF
size: -; V: TRBV9; J: TRBJ2-7; D: TRBD2; DNA: TGTGCCAGCAGCCCGGGACTAGCGGGGTTCTCCTACGAGCAGTACTTC; CDR3: CASSPGLAGFSYEQYF
size: -; V: TRBV19; J: TRBJ2-3; D: TRBD1; DNA: TGTGCCAGTAGTCCTACCCCCGGGACAGGGATGTATTTT; CDR3: CASSPTPGTGMYF
size: -; V: TRBV6-1; J: TRBJ1-2; D: -; DNA: TGTGCCAGCAGTGATCAGGCCTCAGCTAACTATGGCTACACCTTC; CDR3: CASSDQASANYGYTF
size: -; V: TRBV9; J: TRBJ1-6; D: TRBD1; DNA: TGTGCCAGCAGCGTAACCCGACAGGGACTGCGCTCACCCCTCCACTTT; CDR3: CASSVTRQGLRSPLHF
size: -; V: TRBV2; J: TRBJ2-1; D: TRBD2; DNA: TGTGCCAGCAGGAGACCTGGACTAGCGGGATACAATGAGCAGTTCTTC; CDR3: CASRRPGLAGYNEQFF
size: few; V: TRBV28; J: TRBJ2-3; D: TRBD1; DNA: TGTGCCAGCAGCCTCGACAGGGGGAGGACAGATACGCAGTATTTT; CDR3: CASSLDRGRTDTQYF
size: -; V: TRBV13; J: TRBJ1-2; D: TRBD1; DNA: TGTGCCAGCAGCTTAGTACGGGACAGGGGGAATCTTGGCTACACCTTC; CDR3: CASSLVRDRGNLGYTF
size: -; V: TRBV4-3; J: TRBJ1-1; D: TRBD1; DNA: TGCGCCAGCAGCCAACCTACAGGGGGCGGAGGGAACACTGAAGCTTTCTTT; CDR3: CASSQPTGGGGNTEAFF
size: -; V: TRBV5-1; J: TRBJ2-3; D: -; DNA: TGCGCCAGCAGCTGGCGGGCTGACACAGATACGCAGTATTTT; CDR3: CASSWRADTDTQYF
size: -; V: TRBV5-4; J: TRBJ2-7; D: TRBD2; DNA: TGTGCCAGCAGCCAATCGGGACTAGCTATTCGAGAGCAGTACTTC; CDR3: CASSQSGLAIREQYF
size: -; V: TRBV19; J: TRBJ2-1; D: TRBD1; DNA: TGTGCCAGTAGTACCGGACAGGGGTGGAATGAGCAGTTCTTC; CDR3: CASSTGQGWNEQFF
size: few; V: TRBV30; J: TRBJ1-2; D: TRBD1; DNA: TGTGCCTGGAGTGCAGACCGCACAGGGGACTTTGGCTACACCTTC; CDR3: CAWSADRTGDFGYTF
size: -; V: TRBV5-1; J: TRBJ1-1; D: -; DNA: TGCGCCAGCAGCACAGGGAAGAGGCCTGAAGCTTTCTTT; CDR3: CASSTGKRPEAFF
size: -; V: TRBV7-9; J: TRBJ2-2; D: -; DNA: TGTGCCAGCAGCACTACCCGGGACACTGCGAACACCGGGGAGCTGTTTTTT; CDR3: CASSTTRDTANTGELFF
size: -; V: TRBV9; J: TRBJ2-2; D: -; DNA: TGTGCCAGCAGCGTAGCTACAACGGGATTCCGGGAGCTGTTTTTT; CDR3: CASSVATTGFRELFF
size: -; V: TRBV7-2; J: TRBJ2-1; D: TRBD2; DNA: TGTGCCAGCAGCTTAACCGGGACTAGCGCCAATGAGCAGTTCTTC; CDR3: CASSLTGTSANEQFF
size: -; V: TRBV7-6; J: TRBJ2-6; D: -; DNA: TGTGCCAGCAGCTCCGAAGGGGAAACTGGGGCCAACGTCCTGACTTTC; CDR3: CASSSEGETGANVLTF
size: -; V: TRBV11-3; J: TRBJ1-2; D: TRBD1; DNA: TGTGCCAGCAGCCCGCACCACCTCCGCCCCCAGGGGGCGGGTGGCTATGGCTACACCTTC; CDR3: CASSPHHLRPQGAGGYGYTF
size: -; V: TRBV19; J: TRBJ1-5; D: -; DNA: TGTGCCAGTAGTCAGGCGGGGGAGCCCCAGCATTTT; CDR3: CASSQAGEPQHF
size: -; V: TRBV5-6; J: TRBJ2-3; D: TRBD1; DNA: TGTGCCAGCAGCCAGGACAGGGGCCGGATCCCAGATACGCAGTATTTT; CDR3: CASSQDRGRIPDTQYF
size: -; V: TRBV9; J: TRBJ2-3; D: TRBD2; DNA: TGTGCCAGCAGCGTAGGGGGGTGGGGACTAGCGGGTCTGCGCACAGATACGCAGTATTTT; CDR3: CASSVGGWGLAGLRTDTQYF
size: once; V: TRBV27; J: TRBJ1-6; D: -; DNA: TGTGCCAGCAGTTTATGGGGGGGGAATTCACCCCTCCACTTT; CDR3: CASSLWGGNSPLHF
size: -; V: TRBV10-2; J: TRBJ2-2; D: -; DNA: TGCGCCAGCGCCACAGGGGGGGCCACCGGGGAGCTGTTTTTT; CDR3: CASATGGATGELFF
size: -; V: TRBV30; J: TRBJ1-5; D: -; DNA: TGTGCCTGGAGTGTGAAGGGCGGGGGTCAGCCCCAGCATTTT; CDR3: CAWSVKGGGQPQHF
size: -; V: TRBV18; J: TRBJ1-3; D: -; DNA: TGTGCCAGCTCACCGCAGGGGAACTCTGGAAACACCATATATTTT; CDR3: CASSPQGNSGNTIYF
size: -; V: TRBV6-5; J: TRBJ2-1; D: -; DNA: TGTGCCAGCAGCCCCGGCGGGGCTCCGAATGAGCAGTTCTTC; CDR3: CASSPGGAPNEQFF
size: -; V: TRBV13; J: TRBJ2-7; D: TRBD2; DNA: TGTGCCAGCAGCTCAGAAGCGGGGCCCCCCTACGAGCAGTACTTC; CDR3: CASSSEAGPPYEQYF
size: -; V: TRBV6-6; J: TRBJ2-5; D: -; DNA: TGTGCCAGCAGTTACTCGGGGGACAACCAAGAGACCCAGTACTTC; CDR3: CASSYSGDNQETQYF
size: few; V: TRBV19; J: TRBJ1-1; D: -; DNA: TGTGCCAGTAGTATTGGTAGCTTTCGTAACACTGAAGCTTTCTTT; CDR3: CASSIGSFRNTEAFF
size: -; V: TRBV9; J: TRBJ2-3; D: TRBD2; DNA: TGTGCCAGCAGCCCCCTAGCGGGAAGAGATACGCAGTATTTT; CDR3: CASSPLAGRDTQYF
size: -; V: TRBV7-9; J: TRBJ2-7; D: TRBD2; DNA: TGTGCCAGCAGCTTTAGCGGGAGGGCCAGCGAGCAGTACTTC; CDR3: CASSFSGRASEQYF
size: -; V: TRBV6-1; J: TRBJ2-3; D: TRBD2; DNA: TGTGCCAGCAGTGACGCTAGCGGGAGAGTAGATACGCAGTATTTT; CDR3: CASSDASGRVDTQYF
size: -; V: TRBV29-1; J: TRBJ2-3; D: -; DNA: TGCAGCGTTGCCGGCAGGGTCACAGATACGCAGTATTTT; CDR3: CSVAGRVTDTQYF
size: -; V: TRBV19; J: TRBJ1-1; D: TRBD1; DNA: TGTGCCAGTATGGGACAGGGGGGCACTGAAGCTTTCTTT; CDR3: CASMGQGGTEAFF
size: -; V: TRBV28; J: TRBJ1-5; D: -; DNA: TGTGCCAGCAGGGAGGGCTTAAGCAATCAGCCCCAGCATTTT; CDR3: CASREGLSNQPQHF
size: -; V: TRBV27; J: TRBJ2-1; D: TRBD1; DNA: TGTGCCAGCCAGACCGGACAGGGGTGGAATGAGCAGTTCTTC; CDR3: CASQTGQGWNEQFF